This T cell receptor beta chain derives from a study of T cell repertoires in cytomegalovirus infection. This clonotype came up a few times. Its antigen is unknown. The CDR3 sequence is 16 residues long. Per germline, CDR1 SGHKS and CDR2 YYEKEE (reference sequence). V lost 2 bases, J lost 2 bases, and 3 bases stayed unmatched. TCRdb fed the reads into MiXCR, producing one record per CDR3 protein. The sample has around 540,000 distinct CDR3 sequences, about 33% seen once. This clonotype was sampled from a human donor in good health (CMV status not recorded). Some clones in this sample may be carry-over from other donors' samples. The V and J genes are TRBV5-5 and TRBJ1-3; 11 bases line up with TRBD1. Material: cultured PBMCs, obtained from culture after CMV antigen stimulation. The CDR3 reads CASSFGQGAAGNTIYF. CDR3 bases: TGTGCCAGCAGCTTCGGACAGGGGGCGGCTGGAAACACCATATATTTT.